The rows below give T cell receptor beta chains drawn from one sample of a study of radiotherapy plus CTLA-4 blockade in lung cancer. Sequencing used immunoSEQ multiplex PCR; TCRdb keeps in-frame clones, though not all of them. The sample records some 110,000 clones, roughly 84% being singletons. The sample here was peripheral blood, taken from a patient treated with radiotherapy plus ipilimumab. These receptors all come from a human donor with non-small cell lung cancer that progressed on radiotherapy plus ipilimumab. Some clones in this sample may be carry-over from other donors' samples. CDR3s leave out the opening cysteine and the closing phenylalanine or tryptophan.

J gene	V gene	CDR3 protein
TRBJ2-7	TRBV4-2	ASSQDLAGYSYEQY
TRBJ1-5	TRBV28	ASSGQDRDNQPQH
TRBJ2-7	TRBV4-1	ASSQDRTSGGSEQY
TRBJ2-7	TRBV7-8	ASSSPSGSYEQY
TRBJ2-5	TRBV6-1	ASVWDRGRETQY
TRBJ1-3	TRBV5-1	ASSLLGSGNTIY
TRBJ1-2	TRBV4-3	ASSPQPFRDSFYGYT
TRBJ2-1	TRBV2	ASNPDGVSYNEQF
TRBJ1-1	TRBV5-8	ASSWELTVSKAEAF
TRBJ2-7	TRBV4-2	ASSQEERDSYEQY
TRBJ2-3	TRBV27	ASSLGHSADTQY
TRBJ1-1	TRBV11-2	ASRFRDRGVAEAF
TRBJ2-1	TRBV4-2	ASSQVGAEGPLYNEQF
TRBJ2-3	TRBV2	ASIRLAGGYTDTQY
TRBJ1-5	TRBV6-6	ASSYGSGVQPQH
TRBJ2-3	TRBV5-1	ASSFAPDWDTQY
TRBJ2-3	TRBV19	ASSPPGTDTQY
TRBJ2-7	TRBV6-1	ASSEFGQVSSYEQY
TRBJ1-2	TRBV28	ASRSGQNYGYT
TRBJ2-2	TRBV28	ASRGQNTGELF
TRBJ1-2	TRBV6-4	ASRRSAGRHGYT
TRBJ1-5	TRBV18	ASSPGQGAPQPQH
TRBJ1-3	TRBV4-3	ASSQEFTVDGNTIY
TRBJ2-1	TRBV6-5	ASRLSQGAYNEQF
TRBJ1-2	TRBV6-6	ASMTTGLANYGYT
TRBJ1-2	TRBV4-3	ASSQVWHYGYT
TRBJ2-5	TRBV15	ATSRGPVMYQETQY
TRBJ1-3	TRBV19	ATSKAGTASGNTIY
TRBJ2-3	TRBV4-2	ASSQDEARGTDTQY
TRBJ1-2	TRBV18	ASSPIQDSGYGYT
TRBJ2-5	TRBV5-1	ASSLAVSGGPSRTQY
TRBJ1-1	TRBV9	ASSPPFGNTEAF
TRBJ2-7	TRBV5-6	ASSFGLSYEQY
TRBJ2-7	TRBV4-3	ASSQDRSGPYSYEQY
TRBJ1-1	TRBV5-1	ASSPGQGPEAF
TRBJ1-5	TRBV9	ASSVDAGSNQPQH
TRBJ2-2	TRBV6-4	ASRRGAGELF
TRBJ2-7	TRBV6-6	ASSYSAGLTYEQY
TRBJ1-3	TRBV4-3	ASSPQPVLSGNTIY
TRBJ2-7	TRBV5-6	ASSLEGNGYEQY
TRBJ2-2	TRBV7-3	ASSLSPGLYTGELF
TRBJ1-5	TRBV6-5	ASRRDREDNQPQH
TRBJ2-2	TRBV7-9	ASSPWTGGRTGELF
TRBJ2-1	TRBV11-2	ASSRGGAYNEQF